This TCR beta chain was profiled in a study of T cells in localized non-small cell lung cancer. The CDR3 contains 15 residues. Trimming stripped 7 bases from V and 9 bases from J, with 19 bases between. Germline V CDR1 and CDR2: SNHLY, FYNNEI. Study observations and caveats: Those with higher blood T cell density had longer overall survival. As only one tumor region underwent sequencing, heterogeneity remains possible. T cell clonality was highest in uninvolved adjacent lung, above tumor. A median of roughly 50 of the top 100 tumor clones appeared in adjacent lung, which was paired and uninvolved.

The table came from immunoSEQ multiplex PCR; TCRdb's copy has only in-frame clones and leaves some out. Among tens of thousands of clones listed, 84% were seen once. As for this clone: Its antigen is undetermined.

The genes are TRBV2 and TRBJ1-6; D is undetermined. This TCR was recovered from a female donor at least 60 years old with stage I lung adenocarcinoma. The sequencing used peripheral blood, collected before any cancer treatment. The CDR3 DNA reads TGTGCCAGCACTGTACACCGAGGTGAGGGTTCACCCCTCCACTTT. Its protein product is CASTVHRGEGSPLHF.